These 22 T cell receptor beta chains were all obtained from the same sample, sequenced in a study of T cell responses to AZD1222 COVID-19 vaccine. TCRdb's table, derived via immunoSEQ multiplex PCR, lists solely in-frame clones and lacks some. The repertoire holds 150,000 to 180,000 clones, with 90% as singletons. The sample was peripheral blood, taken 28 days after the second AZD1222 dose. The receptors were gathered from an adult who received the AZD1222 COVID-19 vaccine.

The chain uses TRBV11-2 and TRBJ2-3, with TRBD2 matching 8 bases. Germline V gives CDR1 SGHAT, CDR2 FQNNGV. The CDR3 is 16 residues long. J lost 2 bases, V lost 5 bases, and 9 bases had no gene match. This CDR3 is CASSPLSGKPTDTQYF. The CDR3, as DNA: TGTGCCAGCAGCCCCCTTAGCGGGAAGCCCACAGATACGCAGTATTTT. Using reference TRBV11-2 and TRBJ2-3 for the parts outside the CDR3, the full variable domain is EAGVAQSPRYKIIEKRQSVAFWCNPISGHATLYWYQQILGQGPKLLIQFQNNGVVDDSQLPKDRFSAERLKGVDSTLKIQPAKLEDSAVYLCASSPLSGKPTDTQYFGPGTRLTVL.

The chain uses TRBV9 and TRBJ2-1; D remains unclear. Trimming cost V 0 bases and J 5 bases, with 6 bases left between them. Germline assignment: CDR1 SGDLS and CDR2 YYNGEE. This CDR3 has 13 amino acids. DNA for the CDR3: TGTGCCAGCAGCGTAGTTCTTGACAATGAGCAGTTCTTC. Translation: CASSVVLDNEQFF.

V gene TRBV24-1 combines with J gene TRBJ2-3; 10 nucleotides agree with TRBD2. The J segment lost 2 bases and the V segment lost 2 bases, leaving 3 bases of the junction unmatched. The CDR3 contains 16 residues. CDR1 KGHDR and CDR2 SFDVKD come from the germline V gene. The CDR3 reads CATSDSLAGDTDTQYF. CDR3 DNA sequence: TGTGCCACCAGTGATTCCCTAGCGGGGGACACAGATACGCAGTATTTT.

This rearrangement joins TRBV6-5 to TRBJ1-4, with D possibly being TRBD1 (5 bases). The germline CDR1 and CDR2 sequences are MNHEY and SVGAGI. The CDR3 covers 14 residues. The ends were cut back, 6 bases at V and 1 base at J, with 9 bases in the middle. CDR3 bases: TGTGCCAGCAGGCAGGACATAACTAATGAAAAACTGTTTTTT. The encoded protein is CASRQDITNEKLFF.

The rearrangement uses TRBV2 and TRBJ2-5, with TRBD2 matching 9 bases. The CDR3 contains 15 residues. The germline V gene has CDR1 SNHLY and CDR2 FYNNEI. Unmatched junction bases numbered 9, after V lost 6 bases and J lost 4 bases. The CDR3 bases are TGTGCCAGCAGCGCGAGCGGGGGGATGGCAGAGACCCAGTACTTC. Translating gives CASSASGGMAETQYF.

The chain carries TRBV7-2 and TRBJ2-5; 10 bases are shared with TRBD2. V trimming: 1 base; J trimming: 5 bases; junction bases outside the gene matches: 7. The length of the CDR3 is 16 residues. CDR1 is SGHTA and CDR2 is FQGNSA in the germline V gene. In DNA, the CDR3 is TGTGCCAGCAGCTTAGTCCCAGCGGGGGGGGCGGAGACCCAGTACTTC. Its translation is CASSLVPAGGAETQYF.

This clone appeared once. V and J are TRBV6-1 and TRBJ1-5, with a weak D call TRBD1 (5 bases). Trimming removed 4 bases at V and 2 bases at J, with 12 bases between. The CDR3 is 15 amino acids. CDR1 MNHNS and CDR2 SASEGT come from the germline V gene. CDR3 in DNA: TGTGCCAGCAGTGGTTCGAGGGGTGGCAATCAGCCCCAGCATTTT. It encodes CASSGSRGGNQPQHF.

The V gene is TRBV24-1, the J gene TRBJ2-5, with TRBD2 identical over 8 bases. Germline V lookup: CDR1 KGHDR, CDR2 SFDVKD. This CDR3 region has 17 residues. J was trimmed by 3 bases and V by 1 base; bases with no gene match: 9. The CDR3 loop reads CATSDFPGGKDEETQYF. CDR3 sequence (DNA): TGTGCCACCAGTGATTTCCCGGGAGGGAAGGATGAAGAGACCCAGTACTTC.

The rearrangement uses TRBV5-1 and TRBJ1-6; 7 bases are a match to TRBD1. From germline, CDR1 is SGHRS and CDR2 YFSETQ. J gave up 4 bases and V 4 bases, and 2 bases lay outside the gene matches. This CDR3 has 14 amino acids. CDR3 amino acids: CASSLTGYNSPLHF. CDR3 DNA sequence: TGCGCCAGCAGCCTGACAGGGTATAATTCACCCCTCCACTTT.

The genes are TRBV6-5 and TRBJ1-1; D is unresolved. The CDR3 runs to 13 residues. In germline, CDR1 is MNHEY, CDR2 SVGAGI. Trimming removed 7 bases from V and 6 bases from J, with 15 bases in between. The CDR3, as DNA: TGTGCCAGCACCCGAGGTTTGTGGGCTGAAGCTTTCTTT. Amino acids: CASTRGLWAEAFF.

The chain carries TRBV28 and TRBJ2-3; TRBD1 matches at 9 bases. Germline V gene sequence: CDR1 MDHEN, CDR2 SYDVKM. The J segment lost 2 bases and the V segment lost 5 bases, leaving 11 bases of the junction unmatched. There are 17 residues in the CDR3. The CDR3 sequence is CASSPPRGTGYTDTQYF. Written as DNA, the CDR3 is TGTGCCAGCAGTCCACCACGGGGGACAGGGTACACAGATACGCAGTATTTT.

This rearrangement joins TRBV5-1 to TRBJ1-4, with D maybe TRBD1 (5 bases). The germline V gene has CDR1 SGHRS and CDR2 YFSETQ. The CDR3 extends over 14 amino acids. Trimming cost V 7 bases and J 4 bases, with 14 bases left between them. The CDR3 coding sequence is TGCGCCAGCGGCCGCGGGGACCATAATGAAAAACTGTTTTTT. Protein product: CASGRGDHNEKLFF.

The chain has TRBV7-2 and TRBJ1-1; D is unresolved. V lost 1 base and J lost 11, with 17 bases in between. CDR3 length: 14 amino acids. Per the germline V gene, CDR1 is SGHTA and CDR2 is FQGNSA. CDR3 protein: CASSLGGYALGAFF. Written as DNA, the CDR3 is TGTGCCAGCAGCTTAGGGGGATACGCCCTGGGGGCTTTCTTT.

This clone was recorded a few times. The rearrangement uses TRBV11-1 and TRBJ2-2, with D tentatively TRBD1 (5 bases). The V gene lost 3 bases and the J gene lost 3 bases, with 14 bases spanning the gap. This CDR3 comprises 16 residues. Per germline, CDR1 SGHAT and CDR2 FQDESV (reference sequence). The CDR3 sequence: CASSFDLRQYTGELFF. Here the CDR3 DNA reads TGTGCCAGCAGCTTCGACTTGAGACAGTACACCGGGGAGCTGTTTTTT.

The chain is built from TRBV27 and TRBJ2-3, with 8 bases lining up with TRBD2. The CDR3 has 13 amino acids. The trim removed 8 bases at V and 4 bases at J, leaving 5 bases unmatched. The V gene's germline CDR1 is MNHEY and CDR2 SMNVEV (reference sequence). The CDR3 coding sequence is TGTGCCAGCGGCCCCGGGAGGGCAGATACGCAGTATTTT. This codes for CASGPGRADTQYF.

This rearrangement joins TRBV6-2 or TRBV6-3 to TRBJ1-5; D ambiguous. Trimming cost V 5 bases and J 0 bases, with 14 bases left between them. Germline loops: CDR1 MNHEY, CDR2 SVGEGT. The CDR3 consists of 16 residues. This chain's CDR3 is CASSTENWDSNQPQHF. The CDR3 DNA is TGTGCCAGCAGTACCGAGAACTGGGATAGCAATCAGCCCCAGCATTTT.

V usage is TRBV9 and J usage is TRBJ2-1; 9 bases are shared with TRBD2. V gave up 0 bases and J gave up 10 bases; unmatched junction bases: 11. This CDR3 contains 16 residues. CDR1 SGDLS and CDR2 YYNGEE come from the germline V gene. The CDR3 sequence is CASSVEPGLALGEQFF. Here the CDR3 DNA reads TGTGCCAGCAGCGTAGAACCGGGACTAGCCCTTGGGGAGCAGTTCTTC.

The chain combines TRBV9 with TRBJ2-5, with 10 positions matching TRBD2. The V gene end was trimmed by 2 bases and the J gene end by 4 bases; junction bases not matched to a gene: 14. Germline loops: CDR1 SGDLS, CDR2 YYNGEE. This CDR3 has 18 residues. The CDR3 region is CASSVRETSGWEGETQYF. The CDR3 nucleotides are TGTGCCAGCAGCGTGAGAGAGACTAGCGGGTGGGAGGGAGAGACCCAGTACTTC.

The chain couples TRBV5-1 to TRBJ2-6, with D possibly being TRBD1 or TRBD2 (5 bases each). V lost 2 bases to trimming and J lost 2 bases, with 8 bases between them. CDR1 and CDR2 from the germline V gene are SGHRS and YFSETQ. The CDR3 sequence is 15 residues long. In DNA form, the CDR3 reads TGCGCCAGCAGCTTTGGGGGTCCTGGGGCCAACGTCCTGACTTTC. Its protein product is CASSFGGPGANVLTF.

The chain uses TRBV27 and TRBJ1-1; D is unresolved. Germline CDR1 reads MNHEY; CDR2 reads SMNVEV (reference sequence). V lost 0 bases and J 4 bases, leaving 12 bases between the germline ends. This CDR3 has 15 residues. The CDR3 bases are TGTGCCAGCAGTTTATCGACATCAATGGGCACTGAAGCTTTCTTT. This codes for CASSLSTSMGTEAFF.

The chain links TRBV19 to TRBJ2-2; maybe TRBD2 (5 bases). Germline CDR1 is LNHDA and CDR2 is SQIVND (reference sequence). The ends were cut back, 5 bases at V and 3 bases at J, with 13 bases in the middle. CDR3 length: 15 residues. CDR3 protein: CASSLREGDTGELFF. CDR3 in DNA: TGTGCCAGTAGTCTACGGGAAGGAGACACCGGGGAGCTGTTTTTT.

J is TRBJ2-7 and V is TRBV7-8; D is perhaps TRBD1 or TRBD2 (5 bases each). The CDR3 length is 12 residues. CDR1 SGHVS and CDR2 FQNEAQ come from the germline V gene. V was pared by 5 bases and J by 3 bases, with 8 bases between. The CDR3 DNA follows: TGTGCCAGCAGCCGGGACGGCTACGAGCAGTACTTC. Its translation: CASSRDGYEQYF. The full variable domain, rest sourced from reference TRBV7-8 and TRBJ2-7, is GAGVSQSPRYKVAKRGQDVALRCDPISGHVSLFWYQQALGQGPEFLTYFQNEAQLDKSGLPSDRFFAERPEGSVSTLKIQRTQQEDSAVYLCASSRDGYEQYFGPGTRLTVT.